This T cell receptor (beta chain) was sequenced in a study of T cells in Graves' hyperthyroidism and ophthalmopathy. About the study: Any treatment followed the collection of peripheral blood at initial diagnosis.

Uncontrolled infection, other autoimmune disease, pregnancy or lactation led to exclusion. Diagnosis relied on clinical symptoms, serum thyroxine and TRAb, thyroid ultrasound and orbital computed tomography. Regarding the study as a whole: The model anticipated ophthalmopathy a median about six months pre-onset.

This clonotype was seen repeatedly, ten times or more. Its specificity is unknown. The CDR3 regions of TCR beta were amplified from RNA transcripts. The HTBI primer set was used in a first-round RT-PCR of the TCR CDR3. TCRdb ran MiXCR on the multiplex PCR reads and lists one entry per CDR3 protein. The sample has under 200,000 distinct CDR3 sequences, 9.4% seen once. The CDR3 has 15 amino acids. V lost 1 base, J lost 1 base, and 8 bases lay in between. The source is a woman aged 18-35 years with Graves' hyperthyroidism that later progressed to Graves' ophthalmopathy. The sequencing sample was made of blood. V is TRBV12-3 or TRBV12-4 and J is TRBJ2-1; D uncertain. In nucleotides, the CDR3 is TGTGCCAGCAGTTTAGGGTGGTGGTCCTACAATGAGCAGTTCTTC. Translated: CASSLGWWSYNEQFF.